The entry below gives a single TCR beta chain sequence along with its context. The target antigen is unknown. The sample comes from a study of vaccination and CD4 T cells after COVID-19. Oncomine TCR Beta short-read sequencing was applied to DNA from cultured CD4+ T cells. Genomic DNA was drawn out of CD4+ T cells grown in culture. TCRdb itself ran the PCR reads through MiXCR, one entry per CDR3 protein. The repertoire holds 7,600 or so distinct CDR3 sequences, with around two fifths as singletons. Treatment reported: roughly 10-day PBMC culture with coronavirus spike peptide pools or control peptides (ViraFEST assay). These CD4+ T cells came from an unexposed donor, sampled before the COVID-19 pandemic (2011-2018). Sequencing used CD4+ T cells from blood, cultured in vitro. The receptor's source is a human donor in good health.

The CDR3 is CASLPQSLNTEAFF. CDR3 nucleotide sequence: TGTGCCAGCCTCCCACAGAGTTTGAACACTGAAGCTTTCTTT. V usage is TRBV12-3 or TRBV12-4 and J usage is TRBJ1-1, with no clear D. CDR3 length equals 14 residues. Deletions cut 8 bases from V and 0 bases from J, with 13 bases between.